Below are 10 T cell receptor beta chains sequenced from a single sample in a study of blood T cells in healthy people across ages. Alongside a J-beta primer mix, a sample-barcoded 5' primer served in a second PCR lasting about 6 to 11 cycles. TCRdb used MiXCR to reprocess the 5' RACE reads, holding one entry per CDR3 protein. Among about 1.5 million distinct CDR3 sequences listed, around 42% were seen once. Sequenced material: blood. The source of these receptors is a woman between 18 and 29 years old in good health.

The chain combines TRBV7-9 with TRBJ2-1; D is unresolved. The V gene's germline CDR1 is SEHNR and CDR2 FQNEAQ (reference sequence). The CDR3 spans 14 residues. Trimming took off 11 bases at V and 1 base at J, with 15 bases between the two ends. DNA of the CDR3: TGTGCCGCCACTATCGGATCTTCCTACAATGAGCAGTTCTTC. Translating gives CAATIGSSYNEQFF.

This chain links TRBV4-2 with TRBJ2-7, with TRBD1 matching 9 bases. This CDR3 has 16 amino acids. The V gene's germline CDR1 is LGHNA and CDR2 YNFKEQ. The ends lost 4 bases at V and 0 bases at J; junction bases unmatched: 7. CDR3 sequence: CASSREGQGSSYEQYF. The CDR3 DNA is TGTGCCAGCAGCCGAGAGGGACAGGGCTCCTCCTACGAGCAGTACTTC.

The chain has TRBV12-3 or TRBV12-4 and TRBJ2-1, with 8 bases lining up with TRBD2. The ends lost 6 bases at V and 7 bases at J; junction bases unmatched: 20. The length of the CDR3 is 18 residues. This CDR3 reads CASSLGLAGVAGWNEQFF. In DNA, the CDR3 is TGTGCCAGCAGCCTTGGGCTAGCGGGCGTAGCGGGTTGGAATGAGCAGTTCTTC.

CDR3: CASRGQGEGTEAFF. The CDR3 nucleotides are TGCGCCAGCAGGGGACAGGGGGAGGGCACTGAAGCTTTCTTT. The J gene is TRBJ1-1, the V gene TRBV10-2, with 11 bases identical to TRBD1. Germline assignment: CDR1 WSHSY and CDR2 SAAADI. The length of the CDR3 is 14 residues. V shed 6 bases, J shed 4 bases, and the junction held 4 bases outside the gene matches.

This chain joins TRBV10-3 and TRBJ1-4; D is perhaps TRBD1 (6 bases). Deletions cut 8 bases from V and 4 bases from J, with 11 bases between. Germline CDR1 is ENHRY and CDR2 is SYGVKD. This CDR3 has 13 residues. In DNA form, the CDR3 reads TGTGCCATCCATGGACAGCTTAATGAAAAACTGTTTTTT. Translated, it gives CAIHGQLNEKLFF.

J is TRBJ2-7 and V is TRBV12-3 or TRBV12-4, with D unresolved. Between the trimmed V and J ends, which lost 8 bases and 3 bases, there was a span of 17 bases. CDR3 length: 14 amino acids. The chain's CDR3 is CASSQRWLGYEQYF. CDR3 coding DNA: TGTGCCAGCTCCCAACGGTGGCTGGGCTACGAGCAGTACTTC.

This chain connects TRBV28 to TRBJ1-2, with 12 bases that match TRBD1. J gave up 5 bases and V 8 bases, and 9 bases lay outside the gene matches. Germline V gene sequence: CDR1 MDHEN, CDR2 SYDVKM. The CDR3 extends over 15 amino acids. This CDR3 is CASGTGGDLRYGYTF. The CDR3 coding sequence is TGTGCCAGCGGGACAGGGGGCGATCTAAGATATGGCTACACCTTC.

The chain uses TRBV20-1 and TRBJ1-1, with a tentative D call TRBD1 (6 bases). This CDR3 comprises 14 residues. Germline CDR1 DFQATT, CDR2 SNEGSKA (reference sequence). The CDR3 sequence is CRVAGGGKNTEAFF. The CDR3 nucleotides are TGCAGGGTCGCGGGGGGCGGAAAGAACACTGAAGCTTTCTTT.

V and J are TRBV20-1 and TRBJ2-7; the D call may be TRBD1 or TRBD2 (5 bases each). Germline CDR1 DFQATT, CDR2 SNEGSKA (reference sequence). Between the trimmed V and J ends, which lost 1 base and 7 bases, there was a span of 17 bases. CDR3 length: 14 amino acids. DNA for the CDR3: TGCAGTGCTAGAGTAGCGAGACAGCCGGGGGAGCAGTACTTC. Amino acids: CSARVARQPGEQYF.

This sequence joins TRBV20-1 and TRBJ2-3; 12 bases agree with TRBD2. Trimming cost V 5 bases and J 2 bases; bases outside gene matches: 8. CDR1 and CDR2 from the germline V gene are DFQATT and SNEGSKA (reference sequence). There are 16 residues in the CDR3. The CDR3: CSALPGLAGSTDTQYF. The CDR3 coding sequence is TGCAGTGCTCTACCCGGACTAGCGGGATCCACAGATACGCAGTATTTT.